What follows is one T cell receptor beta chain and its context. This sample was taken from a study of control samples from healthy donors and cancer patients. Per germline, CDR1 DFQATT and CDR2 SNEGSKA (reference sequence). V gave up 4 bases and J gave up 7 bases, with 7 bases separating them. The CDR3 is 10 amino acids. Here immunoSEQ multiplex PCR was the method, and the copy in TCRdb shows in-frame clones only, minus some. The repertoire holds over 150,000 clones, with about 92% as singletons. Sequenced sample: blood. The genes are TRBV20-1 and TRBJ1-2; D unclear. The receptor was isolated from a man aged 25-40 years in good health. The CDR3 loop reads CSAMTLGYTF. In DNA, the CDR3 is TGCAGTGCTATGACACTTGGCTACACCTTC.